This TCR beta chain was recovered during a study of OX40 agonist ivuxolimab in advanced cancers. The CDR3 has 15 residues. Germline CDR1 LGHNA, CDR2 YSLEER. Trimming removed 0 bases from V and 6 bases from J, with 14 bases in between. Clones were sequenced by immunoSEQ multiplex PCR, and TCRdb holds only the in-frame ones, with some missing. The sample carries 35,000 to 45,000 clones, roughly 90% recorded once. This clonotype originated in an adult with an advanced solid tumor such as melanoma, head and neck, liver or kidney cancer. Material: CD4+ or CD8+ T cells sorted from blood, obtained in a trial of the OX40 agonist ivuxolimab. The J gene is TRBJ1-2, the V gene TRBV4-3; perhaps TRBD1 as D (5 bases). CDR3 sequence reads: CASSQDRGVDNGYTF. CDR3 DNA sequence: TGCGCCAGCAGCCAAGATAGGGGTGTCGATAATGGCTACACCTTC.